This T cell receptor beta chain derives from a study of blood T cell repertoires in COVID-19. Study-wide context: Sources were T cells, B-cell-depleted T cells, or PBMCs; the material itself was cDNA or gDNA.

Residents of about two dozen US areas, aged about 18 to 95 years, made up the participants. Categorization into cohorts depended on clinical history that participants reported. Participants in the exposed group had met a COVID-19 case in the 2 weeks before joining the study. Using immunoSEQ multiplex PCR, the repertoire was profiled, and TCRdb retains in-frame clones only, with some absent. This sample has approximately 400,000 clones, with roughly nine tenths found just once. Germline assignment: CDR1 LNHDA and CDR2 SQIVND (reference sequence). This CDR3 is 13 amino acids long. V was trimmed by 7 bases and J by 8 bases, leaving 15 bases between them.

This chain connects TRBV19 to TRBJ1-3, with no clear D. This TCR was recovered from a woman aged 40 to 50 who had been exposed to COVID-19. Input material: PBMCs or T cells enriched from blood (not recorded which). CDR3 sequence reads: CASTRGGEYTIYF. The CDR3 nucleotides are TGTGCCAGTACGAGAGGTGGGGAGTACACCATATATTTT.